The 27 T cell receptor beta chains in this list originate from one sample, sequenced in a study of identical twins. TCRdb ran MiXCR on the 5' RACE reads and lists one entry per CDR3 protein. The data show 200,000 to 300,000 distinct CDR3 sequences, 8% to 11% seen once. Sequenced input: memory T cells sorted from blood. Every receptor here comes from a man aged 50 to 59 in good health.

This clonotype was seen only a few times. The chain employs TRBV4-3 and TRBJ1-4, with D perhaps TRBD1 (6 bases). The CDR3 contains 16 residues. The germline V and J ends were trimmed by 1 base and 7 bases, with 16 bases remaining between them. In germline, CDR1 is LGHNA, CDR2 YSLEER. The CDR3 region has the DNA TGCGCCAGCAGCCAAGGAGCCCAGGGAGGGGGTGAAAAACTGTTTTTT. This translates into CASSQGAQGGGEKLFF.

This clonotype was recorded many times. The chain combines TRBV20-1 with TRBJ1-3, with D possibly matching TRBD1 (6 bases). CDR1 is DFQATT, CDR2 SNEGSKA, per germline (reference sequence). V was shortened by 3 bases and J by 0 bases, with 15 bases between the two germline ends. The CDR3 consists of 16 residues. The CDR3, as DNA: TGCAGTGCTAGTCAACTGTCAGGGGTCTCTGGAAACACCATATATTTT. This encodes CSASQLSGVSGNTIYF.

The chain recombines TRBV27 with TRBJ2-1; D may be TRBD1 (7 bases). V shed 4 bases and J shed 3 bases, with 16 bases lying between them. CDR1 and CDR2 from the germline V gene are MNHEY and SMNVEV (reference sequence). This CDR3 is 16 amino acids long. DNA for the CDR3: TGTGCCAGCAGTTCCTTGACAGGGAGGAGCTACAATGAGCAGTTCTTC. As protein: CASSSLTGRSYNEQFF.

In DNA form, the CDR3 reads TGTGCCAGCAGCCCTGACCCTGGGGGTGGAGCGGCTGAAGCTTTCTTT. Translated, it gives CASSPDPGGGAAEAFF. The J gene is TRBJ1-1, the V gene TRBV7-9; possible D gene TRBD1, 5 bases. This CDR3 spans 16 amino acids. Germline-derived CDR1 and CDR2 are SEHNR and FQNEAQ (reference sequence). With 5 bases removed from V and 6 bases from J, the gap between germline ends came to 22 bases.

This clonotype was counted between two and nine times. The chain joins TRBV28 to TRBJ1-6; D not certain. The germline V gene has CDR1 MDHEN and CDR2 SYDVKM. Trimming stripped 5 bases from V and 5 bases from J, with 7 bases between. This CDR3 region has 13 residues. The CDR3 DNA follows: TGTGCCAGCAGTCAGGAAAATAATTCACCCCTCCACTTT. Translation gives CASSQENNSPLHF.

The J gene is TRBJ1-5, the V gene TRBV6-5, with D perhaps matching TRBD1 (5 bases). V was clipped by 0 bases and J by 3 bases, with 9 bases between them. In germline, CDR1 is MNHEY, CDR2 SVGAGI. The length of the CDR3 is 15 residues. CDR3 protein: CASSYSTGPNQPQHF. CDR3 bases: TGTGCCAGCAGTTACTCGACGGGACCCAATCAGCCCCAGCATTTT.

The sample holds a few counts of this clonotype. The chain carries TRBV20-1 and TRBJ2-5; 8 positions match TRBD2. This CDR3 is 13 amino acids long. The germline V gene encodes CDR1 DFQATT and CDR2 SNEGSKA (reference sequence). V trimming: 0 bases; J trimming: 5 bases; junction bases outside the gene matches: 2. The CDR3: CSARDPGGETQYF. As DNA, the CDR3 is TGCAGTGCTAGAGATCCGGGGGGGGAGACCCAGTACTTC.

This clonotype was seen at least ten times. This sequence joins TRBV5-4 and TRBJ2-1; tentatively, D is TRBD2 (5 bases). Trimming took off 4 bases at V and 15 bases at J, with 20 bases between the two ends. The CDR3 is made up of 13 amino acids. Germline assignment: CDR1 SGHNT and CDR2 YYREEE (reference sequence). The CDR3 sequence: CASSPRFLGELFF. The CDR3 DNA follows: TGTGCCAGCAGCCCCCGTTTTCTCGGGGAGTTGTTCTTC.

This clonotype was picked up many times. This chain links TRBV20-1 with TRBJ1-1; D remains ambiguous. CDR3 length: 15 residues. V gave up 0 bases and J gave up 3 bases, with 14 bases separating them. Germline CDR1 and CDR2: DFQATT and SNEGSKA (reference sequence). In DNA form, the CDR3 reads TGCAGTGCTAGAGATTTACGTCGGGCGGACACTGAAGCTTTCTTT. Its protein is CSARDLRRADTEAFF.

The sample holds a few counts of this clonotype. This rearrangement joins TRBV6-2 or TRBV6-3 to TRBJ2-1, with TRBD2 identical over 12 bases. This CDR3 spans 14 amino acids. The J segment lost 5 bases and the V segment lost 7 bases, leaving 3 bases of the junction unmatched. CDR1 and CDR2 (germline): MNHEY, SVGEGT. The CDR3 here is CASTRTSGDNEQFF. The CDR3 DNA reads TGTGCCAGCACTCGGACTAGCGGGGACAATGAGCAGTTCTTC.

The CDR3 is CASSVGLVSTDTQYF. The CDR3 DNA reads as TGTGCCAGCAGCGTAGGACTAGTCAGCACAGATACGCAGTATTTT. The rearrangement joins TRBV2 to TRBJ2-3; TRBD2 agrees at 7 bases. The CDR3 sequence is 15 residues long. Germline CDR1 is SNHLY and CDR2 is FYNNEI. Unmatched junction bases numbered 6, after V lost 6 bases and J lost 0 bases.

This clonotype was found many times. The CDR3, as DNA: TGTGCCAGCAGCCAGGGGCCCGGGGAGCTGTTTTTT. The encoded protein is CASSQGPGELFF. The chain is built from TRBV12-3 or TRBV12-4 and TRBJ2-2, with TRBD1 as a possible D gene (6 bases). V was pared by 6 bases and J by 6 bases, with 8 bases between. The CDR3 loop spans 12 amino acids.

The chain joins TRBV24-1 to TRBJ2-7; D unresolved. The CDR3 contains 11 residues. Between the trimmed V and J ends, which lost 3 bases and 4 bases, there was a span of 3 bases. CDR1 is KGHDR and CDR2 is SFDVKD in the germline V gene. The CDR3 is CATSDRYEQYF. Here the CDR3 DNA reads TGTGCCACCAGTGATCGTTACGAGCAGTACTTC.

This clonotype was counted a few times. J is TRBJ2-5 and V is TRBV7-2; 7 bases line up with TRBD1. J gave up 1 base and V 5 bases, and 13 bases lay outside the gene matches. CDR1 and CDR2 from the germline V gene are SGHTA and FQGNSA. This CDR3 is built from 17 residues. The CDR3 sequence: CASSTDRVRFGQETQYF. Here the CDR3 DNA reads TGTGCCAGCAGCACTGACAGGGTCCGCTTTGGCCAAGAGACCCAGTACTTC.

This clonotype was seen many times. V is TRBV10-2 and J is TRBJ2-7; D could derive from TRBD1 or TRBD2 (5 bases each). The CDR3 extends over 14 amino acids. V was cut by 3 bases and J by 3 bases, with 12 bases left in between. Germline V lookup: CDR1 WSHSY, CDR2 SAAADI. CDR3: CASSEGTALYEQYF. The CDR3 DNA is TGCGCCAGCAGTGAAGGGACGGCCCTCTACGAGCAGTACTTC.

A note on this clonotype: This could be a read error, since a much larger clone is one nucleotide away. The chain links TRBV4-2 to TRBJ2-7; tentative D call: TRBD2 (7 bases). Trimming shortened V by 4 bases and J by 7 bases, and 26 bases separated the two germline ends. Germline lookup yields CDR1 LGHNA and CDR2 YNFKEQ. The CDR3 length is 17 residues. CDR3 bases: TGTGCCAGCAGCCGGTTAGGGGGGACTAACGGGTTGGGGGAGCAGTACTTC. Amino acids: CASSRLGGTNGLGEQYF.

This clonotype was seen repeatedly, ten times or more. The chain joins TRBV28 to TRBJ1-5; perhaps TRBD1 as D (5 bases). The V gene's germline CDR1 is MDHEN and CDR2 SYDVKM. CDR3 length: 14 residues. Trimming took 6 bases from V and 1 from J, leaving 10 bases between them. The CDR3 is CASSTGTSNQPQHF. The CDR3, as DNA: TGTGCCAGCAGCACCGGGACGAGCAATCAGCCCCAGCATTTT. The whole variable domain, filled in from reference TRBV28 and TRBJ1-5, reads DVKVTQSSRYLVKRTGEKVFLECVQDMDHENMFWYRQDPGLGLRLIYFSYDVKMKEKGDIPEGYSVSREKKERFSLILESASTNQTSMYLCASSTGTSNQPQHFGDGTRLSIL.

This clonotype was found a few times. V usage is TRBV2 and J usage is TRBJ1-1; TRBD1 matches 7 bases. J gave up 11 bases and V 1 base, and 7 bases lay outside the gene matches. CDR1 is SNHLY and CDR2 is FYNNEI in the germline V gene. This CDR3 contains 13 residues. The CDR3 nucleotides read TGTGCCAGCAGTGAAGGGGCACAGGGGACGGCTTTCTTT. It specifies CASSEGAQGTAFF.

This clonotype has only a few counts. This rearrangement joins TRBV24-1 to TRBJ2-2; 11 nucleotides line up with TRBD1. The ends lost 5 bases at V and 1 base at J; junction bases unmatched: 8. The CDR3 length is 18 residues. In germline, CDR1 is KGHDR, CDR2 SFDVKD. The CDR3 protein is CATSGATGTGGNTGELFF. CDR3 in DNA: TGTGCCACCAGTGGTGCGACAGGGACAGGGGGGAACACCGGGGAGCTGTTTTTT.

Only a few counts were recorded for this clonotype. The chain recombines TRBV12-3 or TRBV12-4 with TRBJ1-1; 8 positions match TRBD1. V was clipped by 6 bases and J by 4 bases; unmatched bases: 7. The CDR3 covers 14 residues. The CDR3 DNA sequence: TGTGCCAGCAGAGACAGGGGATGGCCCACTGAAGCTTTCTTT. It yields the protein CASRDRGWPTEAFF.

The chain couples TRBV9 to TRBJ1-1; D gene ambiguous. The germline V and J ends were trimmed by 0 bases and 0 bases, with 9 bases remaining between them. The CDR3 covers 15 residues. Germline CDR1 SGDLS, CDR2 YYNGEE. In nucleotides, the CDR3 is TGTGCCAGCAGCGTAGAGGCACATCTGAACACTGAAGCTTTCTTT. Translating gives CASSVEAHLNTEAFF.

Details on this clonotype: This clone may be a read error of a much larger clone one base away. V is TRBV6-2 or TRBV6-3 and J is TRBJ2-5; TRBD2 aligns across 8 bases. The ends lost 5 bases at V and 2 bases at J; junction bases unmatched: 10. The CDR3 is 16 amino acids. Germline V gives CDR1 MNHEY, CDR2 SVGEGT. CDR3 DNA: TGTGCCAGCAGTAGGACTAGCAGCGGCTTACAAGAGACCCAGTACTTC. Translating it yields CASSRTSSGLQETQYF.

This clonotype appeared a few times. The chain carries TRBV7-9 and TRBJ2-1; D assignment may be TRBD1 or TRBD2 (5 bases each). The CDR3 loop spans 15 amino acids. The V gene's germline CDR1 is SEHNR and CDR2 FQNEAQ (reference sequence). V lost 3 bases and J 6 bases, leaving 15 bases between the germline ends. The CDR3 nucleotides are TGTGCCAGCAGCTTTGGGGGTATCCGGGCCAATGAGCAGTTCTTC. It translates to CASSFGGIRANEQFF.

The V and J genes are TRBV20-1 and TRBJ2-1, with TRBD2 identical over 7 bases. The CDR3 length is 14 residues. Looked up from germline, CDR1 is DFQATT and CDR2 is SNEGSKA (reference sequence). The CDR3 DNA reads as TGCAGCGCCGGATCGGGGCGGGGGATTAATGAGCAGTTCTTC. It codes for CSAGSGRGINEQFF.

The V and J genes are TRBV12-3 or TRBV12-4 and TRBJ2-7, with 8 bases that match TRBD1. CDR3 length: 13 residues. Germline trimming cut 4 bases from V and 6 bases from J; bases unmatched to any gene: 5. CDR3 nucleotide sequence: TGTGCCAGCAGTTGGGACAGGACCGTCGAGCAGTACTTC. Amino acids: CASSWDRTVEQYF.

The rearrangement joins TRBV12-3 or TRBV12-4 to TRBJ1-4; D is undetermined. Trimming cost V 1 base and J 7 bases, with 13 bases left between them. This CDR3 has 15 residues. The CDR3 region is CASSLGRGSVEKLFF. The CDR3 bases are TGTGCCAGCAGTTTAGGCAGAGGATCGGTTGAAAAACTGTTTTTT.

This sequence joins TRBV5-6 and TRBJ2-5; 7 bases are shared with TRBD2. This CDR3 contains 14 residues. With V trimmed by 3 bases and J by 3 bases, 5 bases remained unmatched. CDR1 is SGHDT, CDR2 YYEEEE, per germline. CDR3 loop: CASSWPGLKETQYF. CDR3 sequence (DNA): TGTGCCAGCAGCTGGCCGGGACTAAAAGAGACCCAGTACTTC.